This is a list of T cell receptor beta chains from one sample in a study of OX40 agonist ivuxolimab in advanced cancers. Generated by immunoSEQ multiplex PCR, the TCRdb table keeps only in-frame clones and is missing some. The sample contains approximately 18,000 clones, around four fifths of which appear only once. The material sequenced was CD4+ or CD8+ T cells sorted from blood, taken in a trial of the OX40 agonist ivuxolimab. The receptors were sampled from an adult with an advanced solid tumor such as melanoma, head and neck, liver or kidney cancer. Each CDR3 is given with its conserved first and last residue. Each record gives: V gene, D gene, clone size, J gene, CDR3 protein, CDR3 DNA. D genes are given only for firm matches. Clone size is shown for a subset of rows, as once, few, many or a class of expanded clone.

>TRBV11-3|.|.|TRBJ1-3
CASSPDPSSGNTIYF
TGTGCCAGCAGCCCAGACCCAAGCTCTGGAAACACCATATATTTT
>TRBV27|.|.|TRBJ2-7
CASSLVRGPNFREQYF
TGTGCCAGCAGCTTAGTCAGGGGACCCAACTTTCGCGAGCAGTACTTC
>TRBV5-5|.|medium-sized|TRBJ1-1
CASSLEGMNTEAFF
TGTGCCAGCAGCTTGGAAGGGATGAACACTGAAGCTTTCTTT
>TRBV19|.|medium-sized|TRBJ1-1
CASSIDGTSEAFF
TGTGCCAGTAGTATAGACGGGACTTCTGAAGCTTTCTTT
>TRBV29-1|TRBD1|.|TRBJ2-7
CSVDPGQGIYEQYF
TGCAGCGTAGACCCGGGACAGGGAATCTACGAGCAGTACTTC
>TRBV5-6|.|few|TRBJ1-5
CASSVNMAFNQPQHF
TGTGCCAGCAGCGTTAACATGGCCTTCAATCAGCCCCAGCATTTT
>TRBV7-9|.|.|TRBJ1-1
CASSLAPTYYRRTEAFF
TGTGCCAGCAGCTTAGCCCCCACGTACTACAGGAGAACTGAAGCTTTCTTT
>TRBV18|TRBD1|.|TRBJ2-7
CASSPMGQGEVYEQYF
TGTGCCAGCTCACCAATGGGACAGGGGGAGGTGTACGAGCAGTACTTC
>TRBV28|.|.|TRBJ2-2
CASSSLTGELFF
TGTGCCAGCAGTTCGCTGACCGGGGAGCTGTTTTTT
>TRBV28|.|.|TRBJ1-6
CASRHQGLQGRTLHF
TGTGCCAGCAGACACCAGGGTCTCCAGGGTCGGACCCTCCACTTT
>TRBV7-7|TRBD1|.|TRBJ1-5
CASSIGTGEMGNQPQHF
TGTGCCAGCAGTATAGGGACAGGGGAGATGGGCAATCAGCCCCAGCATTTT
>TRBV2|TRBD1|.|TRBJ2-7
CASSGQGSSYEQYF
TGTGCCAGCAGCGGACAGGGGAGCTCCTACGAGCAGTACTTC
>TRBV10-1|.|.|TRBJ2-7
CASSEAGDDEQYF
TGCGCCAGCAGTGAGGCAGGGGACGACGAGCAGTACTTC
>TRBV23-1|.|.|TRBJ1-1
CASSQKGYTEAFF
TGCGCCAGCAGTCAAAAGGGGTACACTGAAGCTTTCTTT
>TRBV7-9|.|.|TRBJ2-1
CASSPAPSSYNEQFF
TGTGCCAGCAGCCCTGCCCCGAGCTCCTACAATGAGCAGTTCTTC
>TRBV5-6|.|.|TRBJ2-7
CASSLYYRPLVYEQYF
TGTGCCAGCAGCTTGTACTACAGGCCACTGGTTTACGAGCAGTACTTC
>TRBV6-5|.|.|TRBJ2-3
CASSETLATDTQYF
TGTGCCAGCAGTGAGACACTAGCCACAGATACGCAGTATTTT
>TRBV28|.|.|TRBJ2-7
CASSEGYSYEQYF
TGTGCCAGCAGTGAGGGTTACTCCTACGAGCAGTACTTC
>TRBV19|.|few|TRBJ1-4
CASSTRHSESEKLFF
TGTGCCAGTAGTACCCGACACTCCGAAAGTGAAAAACTGTTTTTT
>TRBV13|TRBD1|once|TRBJ1-2
CASSLGRTGYGYTF
TGTGCCAGCAGCTTAGGAAGGACAGGCTACGGCTACACCTTC
>TRBV5-8|TRBD1|.|TRBJ2-3
CASNPTGAPADTQYF
TGTGCCAGCAACCCGACAGGGGCGCCCGCAGATACGCAGTATTTT
>TRBV27|.|.|TRBJ1-3
CASSLSPSSGNTIYF
TGTGCCAGCAGTCTCAGTCCCAGCTCTGGAAACACCATATATTTT
>TRBV7-9|.|.|TRBJ2-4
CASSLDGQGYIQYF
TGTGCCAGCAGCTTAGATGGGCAGGGTTACATTCAGTACTTC
>TRBV28|.|few|TRBJ2-7
CASSPWGGFSYEQYF
TGTGCCAGCAGTCCCTGGGGTGGGTTCTCCTACGAGCAGTACTTC
>TRBV18|TRBD2|.|TRBJ2-7
CASSPTSGEHYEQYF
TGTGCCAGCTCACCGACTAGCGGGGAACACTACGAGCAGTACTTC
>TRBV27|TRBD1|.|TRBJ1-2
CASSAGQGDYGYTF
TGTGCCAGCAGTGCCGGACAGGGCGACTATGGCTACACCTTC
>TRBV28|.|.|TRBJ2-6
CASSLSGANVLTF
TGTGCCAGCAGTTTAAGTGGGGCCAACGTCCTGACTTTC
>TRBV7-2|.|.|TRBJ1-1
CASSLDPRQSDTEAFF
TGTGCCAGCAGCTTAGATCCCAGACAGTCTGACACTGAAGCTTTCTTT
>TRBV4-1|TRBD1|.|TRBJ2-7
CASSLQGAEQYF
TGCGCCAGCAGCCTTCAGGGGGCCGAGCAGTACTTC
>TRBV19|TRBD2|.|TRBJ2-1
CASSVALAAVISYNEQFF
TGTGCCAGTAGTGTTGCCCTAGCGGCCGTCATATCCTACAATGAGCAGTTCTTC
>TRBV19|TRBD1|.|TRBJ2-7
CASGQGLAEQYF
TGTGCCAGTGGACAGGGGCTCGCCGAGCAGTACTTC
>TRBV7-9|TRBD2|few|TRBJ2-7
CASSAGGAKSYEQYF
TGTGCCAGCAGCGCGGGGGGCGCCAAATCCTACGAGCAGTACTTC
>TRBV9|.|.|TRBJ2-7
CASSVEGDPLYEQYF
TGTGCCAGCAGCGTAGAAGGGGACCCCCTTTACGAGCAGTACTTC
>TRBV19|.|.|TRBJ2-1
CASSVGWSYNEQFF
TGTGCCAGTAGTGTGGGGTGGAGTTACAATGAGCAGTTCTTC
>TRBV27|TRBD1|.|TRBJ1-1
CASSSDRGNTEAFF
TGTGCCAGCAGTTCGGACAGGGGGAACACTGAAGCTTTCTTT
>TRBV27|TRBD1|.|TRBJ1-2
CASWDSQTYGYTF
TGTGCCAGCTGGGACAGCCAGACCTATGGCTACACCTTC
>TRBV2|TRBD1|.|TRBJ2-5
CASSDGTGPAETQYF
TGTGCCAGCAGTGACGGGACAGGCCCCGCAGAGACCCAGTACTTC
>TRBV6-5|TRBD2|.|TRBJ2-7
CASSLSGSGSYEQYF
TGTGCCAGCAGTCTTAGCGGGAGTGGTTCCTACGAGCAGTACTTC
>TRBV5-1|TRBD2|.|TRBJ2-2
CASSLEFLTSGATGELFF
TGCGCCAGCAGCTTGGAATTTTTGACTAGCGGGGCCACCGGGGAGCTGTTTTTT
>TRBV13|TRBD1|.|TRBJ2-2
CASSISGTANTGELFF
TGTGCCAGCAGCATCTCCGGGACAGCGAACACCGGGGAGCTGTTTTTT
>TRBV5-8|.|.|TRBJ1-4
CASSSWARENEKLFF
TGTGCCAGCAGCTCCTGGGCCAGGGAGAACGAAAAACTGTTTTTT
>TRBV27|.|.|TRBJ2-2
CASTQQLTGELFF
TGTGCCAGCACCCAACAGTTAACCGGGGAGCTGTTTTTT
>TRBV19|.|few|TRBJ2-1
CASSIPGSSYNEQFF
TGTGCCAGTAGTATCCCCGGTAGCTCCTACAATGAGCAGTTCTTC
>TRBV7-9|TRBD1|.|TRBJ2-1
CASSSQPGTGAYNEQFF
TGTGCCAGCAGCTCCCAGCCCGGGACAGGGGCCTACAATGAGCAGTTCTTC
>TRBV7-8|TRBD2|.|TRBJ2-7
CASSFPKAGGTYEQYF
TGTGCCAGCAGCTTTCCGAAAGCGGGAGGCACCTACGAGCAGTACTTC
>TRBV28|TRBD1|.|TRBJ1-5
CASSSGTGGRQPQHF
TGTGCCAGCAGCTCCGGGACAGGGGGCCGTCAGCCCCAGCATTTT
>TRBV6-5|.|.|TRBJ2-7
CASSYSPIFEQYF
TGTGCCAGCAGTTACTCGCCAATATTCGAGCAGTACTTC
>TRBV7-9|.|.|TRBJ2-1
CASSSKARNHNEQFF
TGTGCCAGCAGCTCTAAGGCTCGCAATCACAATGAGCAGTTCTTC
>TRBV27|TRBD2|.|TRBJ2-1
CASTQGTSVSYNEQFF
TGTGCCAGCACCCAAGGGACTAGCGTTTCCTACAATGAGCAGTTCTTC
>TRBV15|.|.|TRBJ2-5
CATSRDGAEQETQYF
TGTGCCACCAGCAGAGATGGGGCGGAACAAGAGACCCAGTACTTC
>TRBV29-1|.|.|TRBJ1-2
CSVLKGQGTANYGYTF
TGCAGCGTCCTCAAGGGCCAGGGTACAGCTAACTATGGCTACACCTTC
>TRBV7-9|TRBD2|.|TRBJ2-5
CASSPRLAGGQETQYF
TGTGCCAGCAGCCCCCGACTAGCGGGGGGGCAAGAGACCCAGTACTTC
>TRBV6-1|TRBD1|medium-sized|TRBJ2-2
CASSGRAGGFLGELFF
TGTGCCAGCAGTGGTCGGGCAGGGGGATTCCTCGGGGAGCTGTTTTTT
>TRBV27|TRBD1|.|TRBJ2-3
CASSSDRAADTQYF
TGTGCCAGCAGTTCCGACAGGGCGGCGGATACGCAGTATTTT
>TRBV19|.|.|TRBJ1-5
CASSYTGNQPQHF
TGTGCCAGTAGTTATACAGGCAATCAGCCCCAGCATTTT
>TRBV29-1|.|once|TRBJ1-2
CSVDSGTNYGYTF
TGCAGCGTTGATAGTGGTACTAACTATGGCTACACCTTC
>TRBV9|.|.|TRBJ1-2
CASSAQGARYGYTF
TGTGCCAGCAGCGCCCAAGGGGCTCGGTATGGCTACACCTTC
>TRBV4-1|.|.|TRBJ1-1
CASSQGVDMNTEAFF
TGCGCCAGCAGCCAGGGGGTCGACATGAACACTGAAGCTTTCTTT
>TRBV11-2|.|once|TRBJ1-1
CASSSPLARLNTEAFF
TGTGCCAGCAGCTCCCCCCTCGCCAGATTGAACACTGAAGCTTTCTTT